Below, one T cell receptor beta chain is given with its context. Its antigen is undetermined. The sample is drawn from a study of cytomegalovirus exposure and HLA in healthy donors. The overall study: For the approximately 410 genotyped donors, roughly 80% fell within the Caucasian-associated ancestry cluster.

Findings of the study overall: Earlier findings revealed that most TCR beta V segments proved productive either about 87% or about 30% of the time. Some public TCRs appeared in many individuals, while most sequences were rare. TCR beta V- and J-gene trimming, according to a later analysis, was linked to a missense DCLRE1C variant.

V was cut by 8 bases and J by 10 bases, with 12 bases left in between. This CDR3 has 12 amino acids. CDR1 and CDR2 (germline): LNHDA, SQIVND (reference sequence). Primers included in the PCR were 60 Vbeta and 13 Jbeta primers. Generated by immunoSEQ multiplex PCR, the TCRdb table keeps only in-frame clones and is missing some. The table has under 150,000 clones, approximately 80% seen once. The sample was PBMCs. This clonotype was obtained from a male donor in good health and CMV-seronegative. The chain has TRBV19 and TRBJ1-6, with D hard to call. The CDR3 sequence is CASGRERSPLHF. The CDR3 DNA reads TGTGCCAGTGGTAGGGAGCGATCACCCCTCCACTTT.